These 13 T cell receptor beta chains came from one sample sequenced in a study of blood T cell repertoires in COVID-19. Some clones are missing from TCRdb's copy, which holds only in-frame ones; the method was immunoSEQ multiplex PCR. The sample holds 120,000 to 150,000 clones, around 89% seen once. Sequencing input: PBMCs or T cells enriched from blood (not recorded which). The origin of the receptors is a woman in her twenties or thirties with acute COVID-19.

The chain has TRBV7-2 and TRBJ2-7; 11 bases line up with TRBD1. Germline CDR1 and CDR2: SGHTA and FQGNSA. CDR3 length: 16 amino acids. V shed 1 base, J shed 3 bases, and the junction held 5 bases outside the gene matches. CDR3 sequence (DNA): TGTGCCAGCAGCTTAGGTTTTGGGACAGGGGGCTACGAGCAGTACTTC. Residues: CASSLGFGTGGYEQYF.

The chain employs TRBV28 and TRBJ1-6, with no clear D. The CDR3 sequence is 15 residues long. V lost 7 bases and J lost 7, with 17 bases in between. Germline loops: CDR1 MDHEN, CDR2 SYDVKM. CDR3 in amino acids: CASTLIPGGNSPLHF. CDR3 in DNA: TGTGCCAGCACCCTTATCCCAGGTGGCAATTCACCCCTCCACTTT.

V and J are TRBV28 and TRBJ2-3; 10 nucleotides align to TRBD2. J was trimmed by 2 bases and V by 5 bases; bases with no gene match: 4. This CDR3 is 15 amino acids long. CDR1 and CDR2 from the germline V gene are MDHEN and SYDVKM. Written as DNA, the CDR3 is TGTGCCAGCAGTCCACTAGCGGGAAACACAGATACGCAGTATTTT. Amino acids: CASSPLAGNTDTQYF.

This clone was seen a handful of times. The chain is built from TRBV4-3 and TRBJ2-1, with 7 bases lining up with TRBD2. Germline V CDR1 and CDR2: LGHNA, YSLEER. V lost 1 base and J lost 2; bases outside the gene matches: 5. This CDR3 comprises 16 residues. This CDR3 is CASSQVGGSAYNEQFF. CDR3 DNA sequence: TGCGCCAGCAGCCAAGTCGGGGGGAGCGCCTACAATGAGCAGTTCTTC.

Here the CDR3 DNA reads TGTGCCGGGGGGAGGGGCATGAACACTGAAGCTTTCTTT. It is translated as CAGGRGMNTEAFF. V and J are TRBV28 and TRBJ1-1; TRBD1 might be the D (5 bases). The CDR3 extends over 13 amino acids. Trimming left V 11 bases short and J 0 bases short, with 13 bases between. Per germline, CDR1 MDHEN and CDR2 SYDVKM.

This chain uses TRBV7-2 with TRBJ1-5, with D tentatively TRBD1 (6 bases). V lost 1 base and J 4 bases, leaving 11 bases between the germline ends. Per germline, CDR1 SGHTA and CDR2 FQGNSA. The CDR3 consists of 15 residues. The CDR3 DNA follows: TGTGCCAGCAGCTTAGTCTGGGGGCCGAATCAGCCCCAGCATTTT. It is translated as CASSLVWGPNQPQHF.

CDR3 in DNA: TGTGCCAGCAGCCAATCTGAGACAGCCGGGGAGCTGTTTTTT. Protein: CASSQSETAGELFF. The rearrangement links TRBV16 to TRBJ2-2; perhaps TRBD1 as D (5 bases). Germline-derived CDR1 and CDR2 are KGHSY and FQNENV. CDR3 length equals 14 residues. Trimming took 0 bases from V and 6 from J, leaving 8 bases between them.

The V gene is TRBV28, the J gene TRBJ1-4; D unresolved. V dropped 7 bases and J dropped 5 bases, with 5 bases sitting between them. CDR3 length: 11 residues. Germline-derived CDR1 and CDR2 are MDHEN and SYDVKM. CDR3 bases: TGTGCCAGCATGAGAAATGAAAAACTGTTTTTT. Amino acid sequence: CASMRNEKLFF.

This chain connects TRBV28 to TRBJ1-2; TRBD1 agrees at 7 bases. The CDR3 extends over 14 amino acids. The V gene's germline CDR1 is MDHEN and CDR2 SYDVKM. Trimming removed 3 bases from V and 0 bases from J; junction bases left unmatched: 1. The CDR3 region has the DNA TGTGCCAGCAGTTTCGGACAGGCTAACTATGGCTACACCTTC. Encoded protein: CASSFGQANYGYTF.

The chain joins TRBV4-1 to TRBJ2-1; 10 bases are a match to TRBD2. Germline V gene data show CDR1 as MGHRA and CDR2 as YSYEKL. CDR3 length: 15 residues. Germline trimming cut 5 bases from V and 1 base from J; bases unmatched to any gene: 2. This chain's CDR3 is CASSSLAGSYNEQFF. Written as DNA, the CDR3 is TGCGCCAGCAGCTCACTAGCGGGATCCTACAATGAGCAGTTCTTC.

This chain joins TRBV7-2 and TRBJ2-2; 13 bases agree with TRBD2. Germline V lookup: CDR1 SGHTA, CDR2 FQGNSA. J was trimmed by 5 bases and V by 6 bases; bases with no gene match: 6. The CDR3 loop spans 16 amino acids. Written as DNA, the CDR3 is TGTGCCAGCAGGGAGACTAGCGGGAGGAGGACCGGGGAGCTGTTTTTT. Translation: CASRETSGRRTGELFF.

The rearrangement joins TRBV7-2 to TRBJ1-3; D unclear. The CDR3 runs to 13 residues. V shed 8 bases and J shed 2 bases, with 10 bases lying between them. Germline V gene sequence: CDR1 SGHTA, CDR2 FQGNSA. The CDR3 nucleotides read TGTGCCAGCCGGAAGGGAGCTGGAAACACCATATATTTT. Translated, it gives CASRKGAGNTIYF.

This clone was detected only once. The chain couples TRBV24-1 to TRBJ2-1; 16 bases match TRBD2. This CDR3 spans 17 amino acids. The V and J ends lost 2 bases and 8 bases, in that order; junction bases with no gene match: 5. Germline V CDR1 and CDR2: KGHDR, SFDVKD. CDR3 coding DNA: TGTGCCACCAGTGATTGGACCGGGACTAGCGGGAGGGATGAGCAGTTCTTC. This gives the protein CATSDWTGTSGRDEQFF.